The 9 T cell receptor beta chains reported below all come from one sample, sequenced in a study of T cells in Graves' hyperthyroidism and ophthalmopathy. The investigators amplified TCR beta CDR3 regions from RNA transcripts. TCR CDR3 regions were first amplified by RT-PCR with HTBI primers. Using its own MiXCR run on the multiplex PCR reads, TCRdb lists one record per CDR3 protein. This sample has about 590,000 distinct CDR3 sequences, with approximately 15% found just once. The source material was blood. The receptors were gathered from a woman between 18 and 30 years old with Graves' ophthalmopathy.

This clonotype was picked up many times. The chain employs TRBV18 and TRBJ1-1, with D uncertain. The V gene's germline CDR1 is KGHSH and CDR2 LQKENI. V gave up 1 base and J gave up 4 bases, with 13 bases separating them. This CDR3 has 15 residues. In nucleotides, the CDR3 is TGTGCCAGCTCACCACTCATGGGGATGAGCACTGAAGCTTTCTTT. This sequence encodes CASSPLMGMSTEAFF.

Regarding this clonotype: This may come from a read error, since a much larger clone is one base off. This sequence joins TRBV28 and TRBJ1-5; TRBD1 is a possible D gene (5 bases). Germline V gene data show CDR1 as MDHEN and CDR2 as SYDVKM. This CDR3 has 14 residues. The CDR3 reads CASRPDNTHPPQRF. CDR3 bases: TGTGCCAGCAGACCGGACAATACACACCCGCCCCAGCGTTTT.

This clonotype was found many times. The chain is built from TRBV7-9 and TRBJ2-7; tentatively, D is TRBD1 (6 bases). The V gene's germline CDR1 is SEHNR and CDR2 FQNEAQ (reference sequence). The CDR3 consists of 11 residues. V was trimmed by 6 bases and J by 4 bases, leaving 7 bases between them. CDR3 coding DNA: TGTGCCAGCAGAAGGGGGTACGAGCAGTACTTC. It translates to CASRRGYEQYF.

This clonotype was detected many times. This chain links TRBV7-9 with TRBJ1-1; no clear D gene. CDR1 is SEHNR and CDR2 is FQNEAQ in the germline V gene (reference sequence). The CDR3 loop spans 15 amino acids. The V end lost 5 bases, the J end lost 1 base, and 14 bases lay between the germline ends. CDR3 sequence (DNA): TGTGCCAGCAGCCTACATTACGAGGCGAACACTGAAGCTTTCTTT. This encodes CASSLHYEANTEAFF.

This clonotype was detected ten times or more. The DNA for the CDR3 is TGCAGTGCTAGAACTAGCGGGATGGGGGAGACCCAGTACTTC. Translation gives CSARTSGMGETQYF. The genes are TRBV20-1 and TRBJ2-5; 10 positions match TRBD2. CDR3 size: 14 residues. CDR1 is DFQATT, CDR2 SNEGSKA, per germline (reference sequence). Trimming at V came to 2 bases and at J to 5 bases, leaving 5 bases not matched to a gene.

This clonotype was seen at least ten times. This chain links TRBV12-3 or TRBV12-4 with TRBJ1-2; D is unresolved. Trimming left V 5 bases short and J 9 bases short, with 16 bases between. The CDR3 is 13 residues long. CDR3: CASSPAPPTSYTF. Written as DNA, the CDR3 is TGTGCCAGCAGTCCCGCCCCGCCTACGAGCTACACCTTC.

This clonotype has a handful of counts. The V gene is TRBV7-8, the J gene TRBJ2-1; the D gene is possibly TRBD2 (6 bases). The CDR3 sequence is 20 residues long. The V end lost 2 bases, the J end lost 0 bases, and 23 bases lay between the germline ends. CDR1 is SGHVS and CDR2 is FQNEAQ in the germline V gene. The CDR3 nucleotides are TGTGCCAGCAGCTTAATGAGTCCCGGGACTTTGGGGAGCTCCTACAATGAGCAGTTCTTC. Amino acids: CASSLMSPGTLGSSYNEQFF.

This clonotype was seen many times. The chain has TRBV2 and TRBJ2-4; D uncertain. V gave up 2 bases and J gave up 2 bases, with 19 bases separating them. In germline, CDR1 is SNHLY, CDR2 FYNNEI. CDR3 length: 18 amino acids. The CDR3: CASSELLRTIDSKNIQYF. DNA for the CDR3: TGTGCCAGCAGTGAACTTTTAAGGACCATTGATTCCAAAAACATTCAGTACTTC.

V is TRBV4-2 and J is TRBJ2-5; perhaps TRBD2 as D (6 bases). V was trimmed by 4 bases and J by 4 bases, leaving 25 bases between them. This CDR3 is 18 amino acids long. Germline-derived CDR1 and CDR2 are LGHNA and YNFKEQ. CDR3 region: CASSPRGSGNSVSETQYF. The CDR3, as DNA: TGTGCCAGCAGCCCTCGAGGTAGCGGAAATTCCGTCTCAGAGACCCAGTACTTC.